A single T cell receptor (beta chain) is shown here with its context. In this sample, this clone turned up a few times. This clone's antigen is unknown. Base-call qualities are not available, and no considerably larger clone is one nucleotide away. Reading from cysteine to phenylalanine, the CDR3 counts 14 amino acids. The DNA shown is the 42-base CDR3, in frame from base 1. From a lookup of the germline V gene (reference sequence), CDR1 and CDR2 are MNHEY and SMNVEV. V loses 3 bases of germline sequence and J loses 1 base, and the interval between the two ends is 9 bases. The immunoSEQ Assay, a bias-controlled multiplex PCR, was used to amplify TCRbeta CDR3 regions from genomic DNA. Processing in the source paper ran as follows. Nucleated cell counts per sample were estimated from amplification of reference gene primers within the assay. Sequence reads were collapsed and filtered to measure the absolute abundance of every unique TCRbeta CDR3 rearrangement. For each sample, productive Simpson clonality was calculated as the square root of Simpson's diversity index across productive rearrangements. TCRdb obtained this table from immuneACCESS and retained in-frame rearrangements with V and J assigned. These tables miss some clones; where compared with another copy, unresolved V genes account for less than half of the shortfall, and the remainder is unexplained. D and trimming come from the DNA, and the V and J calls and clone size come from that table. The sample yields about 310,000 clones; roughly 91% were counted once. The ten largest clonotypes hold roughly a tenth of the sample.

Enrolling through a virtual design, the prospective study's participants ranged in age from roughly 18 to 95 years and lived across 24 United States geographic areas. In the prospective study, participants were assigned to cohorts based on the clinical history participants reported in a screening survey and a study questionnaire. For ImmuneRACE Cohort 3, a participant was defined as recovered based on two consecutive negative NP/OP PCR tests, clearance by a healthcare professional, or resolution of symptoms. In the prospective study, mobile phlebotomists collected whole blood, serum and a nasopharyngeal or oropharyngeal swab from each participant. Over an approximately 2-month period, participants in the prospective study had the option of providing additional blood draws and questionnaires. Before DNA extraction, blood samples from the prospective study were shipped at room temperature or frozen.

The sample is drawn from a study of blood T cell repertoires in COVID-19 (TCRdb year 2020). For the wider study: Samples covering the acute and convalescent phases of COVID-19 were provided by collaborators in the United States, Italy and Spain. The material from the prospective study consisted of cDNA or gDNA derived from T cells, B-cell-depleted T cells, or PBMCs. Subjects who had been exposed to COVID-19, were actively infected with it, or had recovered from it provided the deeply sampled blood TCRbeta repertoires that made up the dataset. The repertoires were released in a freely available public database meant as a resource for research on the immune response to SARS-CoV-2. Samples were obtained from the ongoing ImmuneRACE study (first 160 participants) and from approximately 1,200 subjects provided by 6 global collaborators. The sample metadata nearly always contained a de-identified subject ID, COVID-19 status, age in years and sex. Where HLA class I and class II types were available, the types were taken from metadata supplied by the sample provider, not from assay-based typing.

General conclusions and limits of the study: How much clinical and demographic metadata was included differed by source and by participant, and the metadata was provided uncurated.

The clonotype comes from a woman aged 25-40 years who had recovered from COVID-19. The rearrangement joined TRBV27 to TRBJ1-1, with the identity of the D gene unclear. The sequenced material came from PBMCs or T cells enriched from blood (not recorded which). CDR3 loop: CASSFSNRNTEAFF. At the DNA level, the sequence is TGTGCCAGCAGTTTTTCGAACAGGAACACTGAAGCTTTCTTT.